This T cell receptor (beta chain) was captured in a study of response to subunit inactivated influenza vaccine. This clonotype was counted many times. TCRdb processed the RT-PCR reads anew with MiXCR; each CDR3 protein has one entry. The data contain around 710,000 distinct CDR3 sequences, around 14% of them singletons. The V and J ends lost 7 bases and 9 bases respectively, with 15 bases between them. The CDR3 runs 12 residues. The sequencing used PBMCs from blood, collected 14 days before vaccination. The TCR sequence derives from a man aged 50-60 years who received an inactivated influenza vaccine. The rearrangement joins TRBV12-3 or TRBV12-4 to TRBJ1-1; no clear D gene. The CDR3 DNA reads as TGTGCCAGCACTACCAGGTTTTTCAAAGCTTTCTTT. Its protein product is CASTTRFFKAFF.